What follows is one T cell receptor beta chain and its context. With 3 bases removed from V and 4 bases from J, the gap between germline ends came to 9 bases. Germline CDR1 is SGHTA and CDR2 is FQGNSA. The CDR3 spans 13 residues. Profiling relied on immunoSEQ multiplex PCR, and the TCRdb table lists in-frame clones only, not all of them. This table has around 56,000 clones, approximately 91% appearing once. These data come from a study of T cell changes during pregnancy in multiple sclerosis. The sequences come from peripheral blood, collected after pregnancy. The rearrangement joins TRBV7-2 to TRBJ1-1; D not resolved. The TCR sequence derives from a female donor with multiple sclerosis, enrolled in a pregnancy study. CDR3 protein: CASSLGSSTEAFF. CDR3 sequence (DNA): TGTGCCAGCAGCTTGGGGAGTTCCACTGAAGCTTTCTTT.